This T cell receptor (beta chain) comes out of a study of T cell changes during pregnancy in multiple sclerosis (dated by TCRdb to between 2017 and 2020). Regarding the study in general: The study examined how the T cell repertoire changed over the course of pregnancy in women with multiple sclerosis.

Points on this clone: Its antigen is currently not known. Base qualities were left out, and no much larger clone turns up one base away.

The method was the immunoSEQ multiplex PCR assay. What TCRdb holds here is the immuneACCESS table cut down to in-frame rearrangements. Part of the clones is not present; checked against another copy, under half of the missing clones reflect an unresolved V gene, and the others are unexplained. This sample holds about 55,000 clones; 85% to 90% were observed only once. Over 0.5% of the sample rests with the top ten. A distance of 8 bases separates the germline ends of V and J, which lose 5 bases and 1 base respectively. CDR1 and CDR2 are drawn from the germline V gene: SQVTM, ANQGSEA. Inclusive of the bounding cysteine and phenylalanine, the CDR3 is 12 residues long. Of all the DNA, just the CDR3 is kept, 36 bases in frame from base 1.

The receptor was isolated from a female donor with multiple sclerosis, enrolled in a pregnancy study. This chain is built from TRBV29-1 and TRBJ1-1, with TRBD1 tentatively as D gene (6 bases match). The sample consisted of CD4+ T cells from peripheral blood mononuclear cells, taken in the first trimester of pregnancy. CDR3 loop: CSVLRGNTEAFF. The sequence in DNA is TGCAGCGTTCTCAGGGGGAACACTGAAGCTTTCTTT.